This entry features one T cell receptor beta chain sequence. This clonotype has only a few counts. This clone's antigen is unknown. Base qualities are not at hand, and no much larger clone is one base apart. This entry comes from a study of CD8+CD57+ T cells in acquired aplastic anemia (dated by TCRdb to 2016 to 2018). Regarding the complete study: On average, sorted CD4+ and CD8+ cells yielded 3 to 4 ug of extracted DNA, with a range of 0.2 to 27.4 ug. Healthy donor samples averaged about 9.9 million reads for CD4+ and approximately 11 million for CD8+ cells.

General findings and caveats noted by the study authors: No significant difference in CD8+ Simpson's diversity was found between patients and healthy controls (P=0.060). Some 30 CD8+ CDR3 sequences were shared between patients and controls but appeared highly expressed in patients and within their immunodominant clones.

In this study, sorted CD4+ and CD8+ T cells from the blood of healthy subjects and of severe aplastic anemia patients had their TCR repertoires deep-sequenced. Ficoll-Paque density gradient centrifugation was used to isolate peripheral blood mononuclear cells. CD4+ and CD8+ T cells were sorted by FACS or magnetic beads before DNA extraction. Profiling of TCR beta VDJ combinations and CDR3 sequences used genomic DNA as the template. TCR repertoire sequencing was run on an Illumina HiSeq 2000. The original pipeline was this. TRBV/TRBJ rearrangement plots, CDR3 size and DJ length profiles, and Simpson's diversity index were used to evaluate the repertoires. The immunodominant clone was defined as the most abundant DNA sequence in deep sequencing data. CDR3 amino acid sequences were checked for sharing across subjects and were also compared against the VDJdb database and published repertoires. The public sequencing data were trimmed at Q25 with fastp and processed into clonotypes with MiXCR by TCRdb, which kept only in-frame beta chains. Duplicate CDR3 protein sequences are folded into a single record with the most common DNA and genes. TCRdb, not the authors, supplied the V and J calls. The sample table holds more than 40,000 distinct CDR3 sequences, of which 70% to 80% were seen once. The biggest ten clones account for 34% of the sample.

The source material was sorted CD4+, CD8+, or CD8+CD57+ T cells (not recorded which) from PBMCs. The clonotype comes from a human donor in good health, serving as a control.

CDR3 reads: CSVAKGAGETQYF. The nucleotide sequence is TGCAGCGTTGCAAAGGGGGCGGGAGAGACCCAGTACTTC. The V and J genes are TRBV29-1 and TRBJ2-5; 7 nucleotides in the junction match TRBD1. CDR1 and CDR2 (SQVTM, ANQGSEA) derive from the germline V gene. From cysteine to phenylalanine, the CDR3 is 13 amino acids long. The retained sequence is limited to the CDR3, 39 bases, with the frame set at the first base. The germline V end is reduced by 4 bases and the J end by 4 bases; junction bases left unmatched: 6.